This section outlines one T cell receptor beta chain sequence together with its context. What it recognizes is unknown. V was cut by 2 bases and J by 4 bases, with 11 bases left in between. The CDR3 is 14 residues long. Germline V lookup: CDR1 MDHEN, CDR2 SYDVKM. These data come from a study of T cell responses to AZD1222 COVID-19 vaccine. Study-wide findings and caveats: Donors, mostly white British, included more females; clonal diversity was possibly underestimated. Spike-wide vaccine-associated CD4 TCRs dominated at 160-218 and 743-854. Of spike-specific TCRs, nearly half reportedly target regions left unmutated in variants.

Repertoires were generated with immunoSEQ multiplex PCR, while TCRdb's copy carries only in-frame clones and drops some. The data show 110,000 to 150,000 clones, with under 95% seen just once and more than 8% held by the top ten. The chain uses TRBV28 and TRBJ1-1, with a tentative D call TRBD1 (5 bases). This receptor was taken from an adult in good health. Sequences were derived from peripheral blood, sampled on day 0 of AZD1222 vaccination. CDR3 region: CASSLTGVGTEAFF. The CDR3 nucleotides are TGTGCCAGCAGTTTAACGGGGGTAGGCACTGAAGCTTTCTTT.